The 13 T cell receptor beta chains listed next were all sequenced from one sample in a study of blood T cell repertoires in COVID-19 (dated by TCRdb to about 2020). The library was produced with the immunoSEQ multiplex PCR assay. Entries here come from immuneACCESS through TCRdb and include only in-frame sequences with V and J called. Some clones fail to appear in such tables; in the studies checked, an unresolved V gene covers under half of the shortfall, and the cause of the remainder is unknown. This sample gives roughly 43,000 clones in total; 75% to 90% of them show up just once. About 8.6% of the sample is held by the ten biggest clonotypes. The sequenced material came from peripheral blood. The receptors here all came from a man aged 55-75 years with active COVID-19.

The chain is built from TRBV6-5 and TRBJ2-7; 10 nucleotides align to TRBD1. This CDR3 has 15 residues. Per the germline V gene, CDR1 is MNHEY and CDR2 is SVGAGI. Trimming took 5 bases from V and 6 from J; bases not matched to a gene: 10. CDR3 in amino acids: CASSPRQGAAAEQYF. Written as DNA, the CDR3 is TGTGCCAGCAGTCCCCGACAGGGGGCTGCTGCCGAGCAGTACTTC.

V and J are TRBV19 and TRBJ2-5, with TRBD1 identical over 7 bases. The CDR3 is made up of 13 amino acids. CDR1 LNHDA and CDR2 SQIVND come from the germline V gene (reference sequence). With V trimmed by 7 bases and J by 8 bases, 10 bases remained unmatched. The CDR3 here is CASNKPGQYTQYF. As DNA, the CDR3 is TGTGCCAGTAATAAACCGGGACAGTATACCCAGTACTTC.

The rearrangement joins TRBV6-5 to TRBJ1-1; D remains ambiguous. The CDR3 spans 13 residues. Germline V gene lookup returns CDR1 MNHEY and CDR2 SVGAGI. V was shortened by 2 bases and J by 6 bases, with 10 bases between the two germline ends. This CDR3 reads CASSYPREAEAFF. CDR3 DNA: TGTGCCAGCAGTTACCCCCGGGAGGCTGAAGCTTTCTTT.

The rearrangement uses TRBV18 and TRBJ1-1; a possible D gene is TRBD1 (6 bases). CDR3 length: 15 amino acids. V lost 5 bases to trimming and J lost 4 bases, with 17 bases between them. The germline V gene encodes CDR1 KGHSH and CDR2 LQKENI. Written as DNA, the CDR3 is TGTGCCAGCTCAACCTTATCAGGGGTGGGCACTGAAGCTTTCTTT. Amino acids: CASSTLSGVGTEAFF.

This rearrangement joins TRBV9 to TRBJ1-1, with D unresolved. The CDR3 is 13 residues long. Trimming left V 0 bases short and J 6 bases short, with 9 bases between. Germline V gene sequence: CDR1 SGDLS, CDR2 YYNGEE. The CDR3 DNA reads as TGTGCCAGCAGCGTAGGGAGTTTCCCTGAAGCTTTCTTT. Translating it yields CASSVGSFPEAFF.

A single count supports this clone. CDR3 DNA: TGCGCCAGCGCGGACTTGAACACCGGGGAGCTGTTTTTT. Translated, it gives CASADLNTGELFF. This chain connects TRBV4-1 to TRBJ2-2, with D perhaps TRBD2 (5 bases). The CDR3 runs to 13 residues. CDR1 MGHRA and CDR2 YSYEKL come from the germline V gene. Deletions cut 8 bases from V and 1 base from J, with 8 bases between.

The chain recombines TRBV28 with TRBJ2-7; 8 nucleotides align to TRBD1. Germline assignment: CDR1 MDHEN and CDR2 SYDVKM. This CDR3 spans 14 amino acids. Trimming removed 5 bases from V and 3 bases from J; junction bases left unmatched: 6. As DNA, the CDR3 is TGTGCCAGCAGTCCTACCGACAGGGGCTACGAGCAGTACTTC. Its translation: CASSPTDRGYEQYF.

CDR3 sequence: CASSERVPQHF. The CDR3 coding sequence is TGTGCCAGCAGTGAACGGGTGCCTCAGCATTTT. The gene calls are TRBV12-3 or TRBV12-4 and TRBJ1-5; D is unclear. The V end lost 5 bases, the J end lost 13 bases, and 12 bases lay between the germline ends. The CDR3 extends over 11 amino acids.

V usage is TRBV6-2 or TRBV6-3 and J usage is TRBJ2-1; 9 nucleotides match TRBD1. CDR3 length: 17 amino acids. Germline V gene sequence: CDR1 MNHEY, CDR2 SVGEGT. After removal of 4 bases from V and 6 bases from J, the junction contained 13 bases not matched to a gene. For the CDR3, the DNA is TGTGCCAGCAGTTCGGGACAGGGTTGGCTAGCGGTCAATGAGCAGTTCTTC. It is translated as CASSSGQGWLAVNEQFF.

The chain carries TRBV4-3 and TRBJ2-7; the match to TRBD1 covers 11 bases. The CDR3 length is 16 residues. Germline assignment: CDR1 LGHNA and CDR2 YSLEER. J gave up 4 bases and V 1 base, and 6 bases lay outside the gene matches. CDR3 protein: CASSQVGDRGKYEQYF. For the CDR3, the DNA is TGCGCCAGCAGCCAAGTTGGGGACAGGGGGAAATACGAGCAGTACTTC.

This clone has more than one count but fewer than ten. The V and J genes are TRBV4-1 and TRBJ1-1; 7 bases are shared with TRBD1. The junction had 4 bases not matched to a gene; V was cut back by 0 bases and J by 3 bases. Per the germline V gene, CDR1 is MGHRA and CDR2 is YSYEKL. The length of the CDR3 is 15 residues. Here the CDR3 DNA reads TGCGCCAGCAGCCAAGAAGCAACAGGGGACACTGAAGCTTTCTTT. Residues: CASSQEATGDTEAFF.

The gene calls are TRBV19 and TRBJ2-4; 7 positions match TRBD1. Trimming took 10 bases from V and 0 from J; bases not matched to a gene: 9. This CDR3 contains 15 residues. Looked up from germline, CDR1 is LNHDA and CDR2 is SQIVND (reference sequence). The CDR3: CATSDRTLAKNIQYF. CDR3 coding DNA: TGTGCCACCTCGGACAGGACCTTAGCCAAAAACATTCAGTACTTC.

The J gene is TRBJ2-2, the V gene TRBV3-1 (or the pseudogene TRBV3-2); tentative D call: TRBD1 (6 bases). CDR1 is LGHDT and CDR2 is YNNKEL in the germline V gene (reference sequence). This CDR3 is built from 13 residues. The germline V and J ends were trimmed by 7 bases and 4 bases, with 10 bases remaining between them. The CDR3: CASNLQGTGELFF. CDR3 in DNA: TGTGCCAGCAACTTACAGGGCACCGGGGAGCTGTTTTTT.